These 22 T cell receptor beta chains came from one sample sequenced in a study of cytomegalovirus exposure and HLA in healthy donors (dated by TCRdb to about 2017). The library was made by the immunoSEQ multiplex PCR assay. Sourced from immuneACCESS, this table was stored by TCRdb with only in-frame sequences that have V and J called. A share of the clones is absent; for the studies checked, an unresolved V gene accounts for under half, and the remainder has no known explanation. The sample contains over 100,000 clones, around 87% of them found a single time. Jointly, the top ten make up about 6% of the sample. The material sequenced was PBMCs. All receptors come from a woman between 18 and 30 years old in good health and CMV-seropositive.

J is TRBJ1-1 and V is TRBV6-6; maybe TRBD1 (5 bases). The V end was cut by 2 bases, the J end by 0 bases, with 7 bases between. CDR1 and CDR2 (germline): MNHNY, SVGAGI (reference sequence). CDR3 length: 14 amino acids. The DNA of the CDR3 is TGTGCCAGCAGTTACCGACAGCTGAACACTGAAGCTTTCTTT. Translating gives CASSYRQLNTEAFF.

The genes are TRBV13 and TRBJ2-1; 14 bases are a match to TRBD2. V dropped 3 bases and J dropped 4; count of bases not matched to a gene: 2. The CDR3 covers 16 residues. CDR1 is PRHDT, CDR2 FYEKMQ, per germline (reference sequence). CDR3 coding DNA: TGTGCCAGCAGCTTCGGACTAGCGGGGGGTTACAATGAGCAGTTCTTC. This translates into CASSFGLAGGYNEQFF.

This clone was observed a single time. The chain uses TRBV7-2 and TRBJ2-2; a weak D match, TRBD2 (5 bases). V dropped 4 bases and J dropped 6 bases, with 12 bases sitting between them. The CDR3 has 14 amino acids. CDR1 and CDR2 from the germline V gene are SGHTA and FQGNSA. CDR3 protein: CASSSRERSGELFF. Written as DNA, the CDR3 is TGTGCCAGCAGCTCAAGGGAGCGATCCGGGGAGCTGTTTTTT.

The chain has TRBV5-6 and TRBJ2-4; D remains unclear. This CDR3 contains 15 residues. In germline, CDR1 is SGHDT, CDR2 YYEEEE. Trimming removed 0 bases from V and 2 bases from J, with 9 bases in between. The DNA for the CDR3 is TGTGCCAGCAGCTTGGGATACGGTACCAAAAACATTCAGTACTTC. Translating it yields CASSLGYGTKNIQYF.

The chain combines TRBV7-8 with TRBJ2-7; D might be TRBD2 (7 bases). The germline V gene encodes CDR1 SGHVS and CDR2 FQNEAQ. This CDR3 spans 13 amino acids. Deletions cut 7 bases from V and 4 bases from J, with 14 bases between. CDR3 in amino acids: CASKRGAGYEQYF. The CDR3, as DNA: TGTGCCAGCAAACGGGGGGCCGGATACGAGCAGTACTTC.

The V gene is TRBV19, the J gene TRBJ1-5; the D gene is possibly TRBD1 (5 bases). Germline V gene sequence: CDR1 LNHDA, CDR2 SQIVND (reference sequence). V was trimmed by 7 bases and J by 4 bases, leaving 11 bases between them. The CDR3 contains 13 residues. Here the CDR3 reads CASTGGGNQPQHF. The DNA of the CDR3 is TGTGCCAGTACCGGGGGGGGGAATCAGCCCCAGCATTTT.

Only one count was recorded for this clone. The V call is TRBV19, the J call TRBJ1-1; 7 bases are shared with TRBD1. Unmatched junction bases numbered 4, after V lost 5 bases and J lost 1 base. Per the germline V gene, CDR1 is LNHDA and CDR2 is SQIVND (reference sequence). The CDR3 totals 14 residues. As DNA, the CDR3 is TGTGCCAGTAGTTTATACAGGGGGAACACTGAAGCTTTCTTT. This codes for CASSLYRGNTEAFF.

The CDR3 spells CASSQQSGIGETQYF. The CDR3 region has the DNA TGTGCCAGCAGCCAACAAAGCGGGATAGGAGAGACCCAGTACTTC. This chain joins TRBV14 and TRBJ2-5; 7 positions agree with TRBD2. Germline CDR1 and CDR2: SGHDN and FVKESK. Trimming at V came to 2 bases and at J to 4 bases, leaving 7 bases not matched to a gene. The CDR3 length is 15 residues.

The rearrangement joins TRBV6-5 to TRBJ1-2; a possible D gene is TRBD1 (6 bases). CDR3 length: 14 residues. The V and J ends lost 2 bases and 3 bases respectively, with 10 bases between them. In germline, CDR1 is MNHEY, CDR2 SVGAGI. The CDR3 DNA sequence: TGTGCCAGCAGTTACCGACAGGAAGACTATGGCTACACCTTC. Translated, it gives CASSYRQEDYGYTF.

CDR3 sequence: CATSRDALTSGRHEQYF. DNA of the CDR3: TGTGCCACCAGCAGAGATGCCCTGACTAGCGGGAGACACGAGCAGTACTTC. V gene TRBV15 combines with J gene TRBJ2-7; 12 bases match TRBD2. This CDR3 is 17 amino acids long. CDR1 and CDR2 from the germline V gene are LNHNV and YYDKDF (reference sequence). The V gene end was trimmed by 0 bases and the J gene end by 5 bases; junction bases not matched to a gene: 8.

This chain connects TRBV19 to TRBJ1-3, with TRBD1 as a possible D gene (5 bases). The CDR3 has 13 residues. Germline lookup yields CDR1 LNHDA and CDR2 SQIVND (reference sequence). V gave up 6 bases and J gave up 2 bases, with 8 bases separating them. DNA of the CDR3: TGTGCCAGTAGCCTCAGGGCTGGAAACACCATATATTTT. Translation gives CASSLRAGNTIYF.

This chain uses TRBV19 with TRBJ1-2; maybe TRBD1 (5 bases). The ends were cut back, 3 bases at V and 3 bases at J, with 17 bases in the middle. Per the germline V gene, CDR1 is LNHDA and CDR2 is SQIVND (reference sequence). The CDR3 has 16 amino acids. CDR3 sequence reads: CASSIVTEGPHYGYTF. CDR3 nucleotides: TGTGCCAGTAGTATCGTGACAGAAGGTCCTCACTATGGCTACACCTTC.

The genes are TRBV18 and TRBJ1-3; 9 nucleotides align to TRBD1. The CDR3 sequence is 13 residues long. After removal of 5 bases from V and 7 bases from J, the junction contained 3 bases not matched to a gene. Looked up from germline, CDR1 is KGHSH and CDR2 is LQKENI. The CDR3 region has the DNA TGTGCCAGCTCAGACGGACAGGGGAACACCATATATTTT. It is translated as CASSDGQGNTIYF. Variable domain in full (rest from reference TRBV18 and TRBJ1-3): NAGVMQNPRHLVRRRGQEARLRCSPMKGHSHVYWYRQLPEEGLKFMVYLQKENIIDESGMPKERFSAEFPKEGPSILRIQQVVRGDSAAYFCASSDGQGNTIYFGEGSWLTVV.

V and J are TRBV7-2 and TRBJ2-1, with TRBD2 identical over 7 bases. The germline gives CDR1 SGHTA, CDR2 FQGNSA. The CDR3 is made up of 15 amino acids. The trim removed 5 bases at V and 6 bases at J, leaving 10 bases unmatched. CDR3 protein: CASSNRTSLFNEQFF. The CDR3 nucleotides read TGTGCCAGCAGCAATCGGACTAGTCTTTTCAATGAGCAGTTCTTC.

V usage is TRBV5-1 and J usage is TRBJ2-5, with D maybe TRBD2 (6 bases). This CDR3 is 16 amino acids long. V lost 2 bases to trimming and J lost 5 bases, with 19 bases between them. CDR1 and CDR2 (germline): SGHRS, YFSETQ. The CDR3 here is CASSFGGRREGETQYF. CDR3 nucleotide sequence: TGCGCCAGCAGCTTCGGTGGGAGGCGGGAAGGGGAGACCCAGTACTTC.

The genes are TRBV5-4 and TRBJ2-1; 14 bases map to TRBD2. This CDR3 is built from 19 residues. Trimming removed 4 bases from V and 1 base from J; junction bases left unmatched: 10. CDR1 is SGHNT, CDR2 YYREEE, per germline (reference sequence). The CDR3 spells CASSGGTSGRLGSYNEQFF. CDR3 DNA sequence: TGTGCCAGCAGCGGAGGGACTAGCGGGAGACTAGGGTCCTACAATGAGCAGTTCTTC.

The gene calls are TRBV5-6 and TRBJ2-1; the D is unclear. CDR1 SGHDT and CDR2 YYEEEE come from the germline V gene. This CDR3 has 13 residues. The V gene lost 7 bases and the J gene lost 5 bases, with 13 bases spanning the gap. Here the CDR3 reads CASRMLRDNEQFF. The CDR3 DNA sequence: TGTGCCAGCCGAATGCTCCGGGACAATGAGCAGTTCTTC.

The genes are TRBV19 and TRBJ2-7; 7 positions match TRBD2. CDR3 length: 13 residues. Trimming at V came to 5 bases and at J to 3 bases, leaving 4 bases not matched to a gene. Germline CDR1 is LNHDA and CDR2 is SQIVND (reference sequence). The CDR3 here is CASSPGTIYEQYF. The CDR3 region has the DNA TGTGCCAGTAGTCCCGGGACTATCTACGAGCAGTACTTC.

The CDR3 region is CASSFGDEQYF. For the CDR3, the DNA is TGCGCCAGCAGCTTCGGGGACGAGCAGTACTTC. The chain has TRBV5-1 and TRBJ2-7, with D maybe TRBD2 (5 bases). From germline, CDR1 is SGHRS and CDR2 YFSETQ. Trimming removed 2 bases at V and 5 bases at J, with 5 bases between. The CDR3 extends over 11 amino acids.

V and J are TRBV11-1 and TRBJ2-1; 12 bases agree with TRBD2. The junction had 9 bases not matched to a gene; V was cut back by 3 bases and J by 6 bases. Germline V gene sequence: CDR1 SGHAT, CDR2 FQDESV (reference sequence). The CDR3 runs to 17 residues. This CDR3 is CASSLIGLAGGRNEQFF. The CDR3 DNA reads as TGTGCCAGCAGCTTGATAGGCCTAGCGGGGGGGCGCAATGAGCAGTTCTTC.

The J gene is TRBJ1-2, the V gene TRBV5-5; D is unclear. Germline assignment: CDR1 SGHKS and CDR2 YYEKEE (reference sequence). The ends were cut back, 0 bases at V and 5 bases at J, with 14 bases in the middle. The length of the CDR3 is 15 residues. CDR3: CASSLVGGIWYGYTF. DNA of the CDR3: TGTGCCAGCAGCTTGGTTGGAGGGATTTGGTATGGCTACACCTTC.

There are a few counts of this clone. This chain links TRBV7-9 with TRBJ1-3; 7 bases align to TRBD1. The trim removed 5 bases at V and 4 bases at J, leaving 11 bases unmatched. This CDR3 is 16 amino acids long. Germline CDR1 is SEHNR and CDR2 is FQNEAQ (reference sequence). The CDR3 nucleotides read TGTGCCAGCAGCCCTGCGACAGGGCTCGGCGGAAACACCATATATTTT. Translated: CASSPATGLGGNTIYF.